A single sample gave rise to the 11 T cell receptor beta chains below, sequenced in a study of T cell repertoires in cytomegalovirus infection. The antigens these receptors bind are not known. TCRdb recomputed calls from the reads with MiXCR, one row per CDR3 protein. The table has some 150,000 distinct CDR3 sequences, more than 25% seen once. The starting material was CD8+ T cells from cultured PBMCs, obtained from culture after CMV antigen stimulation. All receptors come from a human donor in good health (CMV status not recorded). Some clones in this sample may be carry-over from other donors' samples.

V gene TRBV3-1 combines with J gene TRBJ2-1; unclear D gene. CDR3 length equals 17 residues. The germline V gene has CDR1 LGHDT and CDR2 YNNKEL (reference sequence). Deletions cut 1 base from V and 5 bases from J, with 18 bases between. CDR3 amino acids: CASSQVSWSGYDNEQFF. The DNA for the CDR3 is TGTGCCAGCAGCCAAGTATCTTGGTCTGGGTACGACAATGAGCAGTTCTTC.

The V and J genes are TRBV6-6 and TRBJ1-1, with TRBD1 identical over 7 bases. Per the germline V gene, CDR1 is MNHNY and CDR2 is SVGAGI (reference sequence). CDR3 size: 15 residues. With 6 bases clipped from V and 4 bases from J, the junction kept 11 bases outside the gene matches. This chain's CDR3 is CASSSTTGTGTEAFF. The CDR3 DNA sequence: TGTGCCAGCAGCTCCACGACAGGGACGGGCACTGAAGCTTTCTTT.

The chain links TRBV10-3 to TRBJ2-7; D gene unclear. There are 12 residues in the CDR3. Between the trimmed V and J ends, which lost 3 bases and 5 bases, there was a span of 8 bases. Germline CDR1 is ENHRY and CDR2 is SYGVKD. CDR3 protein: CAISDLGNEQYF. The CDR3 DNA sequence: TGTGCCATCAGTGATCTTGGTAACGAGCAGTACTTC.

This clonotype was observed many times. V and J are TRBV6-4 and TRBJ1-5; D uncertain. CDR1 MRHNA and CDR2 SNTAGT come from the germline V gene. This CDR3 is 13 amino acids long. The V end lost 7 bases, the J end lost 0 bases, and 7 bases lay between the germline ends. The CDR3 DNA reads TGTGCCAGCACGGCTAATAGCAATCAGCCCCAGCATTTT. This sequence encodes CASTANSNQPQHF.

This clonotype has a handful of counts. The chain couples TRBV6-1 to TRBJ1-2; TRBD1 matches 7 bases. The CDR3 consists of 14 residues. Germline lookup yields CDR1 MNHNS and CDR2 SASEGT. The trim removed 6 bases at V and 5 bases at J, leaving 9 bases unmatched. The CDR3 loop is CASRPTTGLYGYTF. DNA for the CDR3: TGTGCCAGCAGACCTACGACAGGGCTGTATGGCTACACCTTC.

This clonotype came up many times. The chain carries TRBV7-8 and TRBJ2-1; D might be TRBD2 (5 bases). The germline V and J ends were trimmed by 6 bases and 4 bases, with 10 bases remaining between them. The CDR3 runs to 13 residues. Germline V gene data show CDR1 as SGHVS and CDR2 as FQNEAQ. CDR3 nucleotides: TGTGCCAGCAGTTTGGAGGTATACAATGAGCAGTTCTTC. Translation gives CASSLEVYNEQFF.

The chain links TRBV2 to TRBJ2-3; the D gene could be TRBD1 or TRBD2 (5 bases each). The V gene lost 10 bases and the J gene lost 2 bases, with 25 bases spanning the gap. Germline CDR1 reads SNHLY; CDR2 reads FYNNEI. The CDR3 sequence is 17 residues long. CDR3 sequence reads: CATHPGTFILDTDTQYF. CDR3 DNA: TGTGCCACCCACCCCGGGACCTTTATTCTTGACACAGATACGCAGTATTTT. Looking up the rest from reference TRBV2 and TRBJ2-3 gives the full variable domain: EPEVTQTPSHQVTQMGQEVILRCVPISNHLYFYWYRQILGQKVEFLVSFYNNEISEKSEIFDDQFSVERPDGSNFTLKIRSTKLEDSAMYFCATHPGTFILDTDTQYFGPGTRLTVL.

V and J are TRBV13 and TRBJ2-7; D is unresolved. V lost 1 base and J 2 bases, leaving 12 bases between the germline ends. CDR3 size: 15 residues. Germline V gives CDR1 PRHDT, CDR2 FYEKMQ (reference sequence). In nucleotides, the CDR3 is TGTGCCAGCAGCTTAGACCGCCAGCCTCCCTACGAGCAGTACTTC. Translated, it gives CASSLDRQPPYEQYF.

This clonotype appeared many times. The chain couples TRBV11-2 to TRBJ2-7; D is unclear. This CDR3 comprises 14 residues. Looked up from germline, CDR1 is SGHAT and CDR2 is FQNNGV. V gave up 5 bases and J gave up 3 bases, with 14 bases separating them. CDR3 DNA sequence: TGTGCCAGCAGCCCCCCGCTTGGGAACTACGAGCAGTACTTC. Its protein product is CASSPPLGNYEQYF.

For this clonotype: An end of the junction differs from the germline gene, which may be a read error. The chain links TRBV7-9 to TRBJ2-5, with a possible D match to TRBD2 (6 bases). The CDR3 totals 15 residues. Germline lookup yields CDR1 SEHNR and CDR2 FQNEAQ (reference sequence). The CDR3 DNA reads as TGTGCCAGCAGCTTAAGTATCGGGGCACGGGAGATCCAGTACTTC. Its translation: CASSLSIGAREIQYF.

This clonotype was detected only a few times. V gene TRBV7-9 combines with J gene TRBJ1-2; a weak D match, TRBD1 (5 bases). CDR3 length equals 13 residues. V gave up 8 bases and J gave up 0 bases, with 10 bases separating them. Germline V gives CDR1 SEHNR, CDR2 FQNEAQ (reference sequence). The CDR3 spells CASHPGPNYGYTF. CDR3 sequence (DNA): TGTGCCAGCCATCCGGGGCCTAACTATGGCTACACCTTC. The variable domain in full, completed from reference TRBV7-9 and TRBJ1-2, reads DTGVSQNPRHKITKRGQNVTFRCDPISEHNRLYWYRQTLGQGPEFLTYFQNEAQLEKSRLLSDRFSAERPKGSFSTLEIQRTEQGDSAMYLCASHPGPNYGYTFGSGTRLTVV.